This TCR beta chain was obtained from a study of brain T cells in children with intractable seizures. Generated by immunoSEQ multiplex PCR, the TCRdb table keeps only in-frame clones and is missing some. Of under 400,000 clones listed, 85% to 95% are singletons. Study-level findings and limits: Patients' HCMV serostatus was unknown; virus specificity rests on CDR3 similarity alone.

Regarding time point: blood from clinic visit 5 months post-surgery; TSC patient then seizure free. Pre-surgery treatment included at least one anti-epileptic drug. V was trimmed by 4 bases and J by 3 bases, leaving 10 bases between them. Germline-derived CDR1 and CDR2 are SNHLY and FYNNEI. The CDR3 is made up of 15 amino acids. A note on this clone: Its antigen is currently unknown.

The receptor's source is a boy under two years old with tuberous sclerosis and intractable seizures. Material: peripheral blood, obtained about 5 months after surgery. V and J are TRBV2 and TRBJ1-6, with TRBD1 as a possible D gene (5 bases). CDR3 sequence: CASSVGDRYNSPLHF. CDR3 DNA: TGTGCCAGCAGTGTCGGGGACCGCTATAATTCACCCCTCCACTTT.